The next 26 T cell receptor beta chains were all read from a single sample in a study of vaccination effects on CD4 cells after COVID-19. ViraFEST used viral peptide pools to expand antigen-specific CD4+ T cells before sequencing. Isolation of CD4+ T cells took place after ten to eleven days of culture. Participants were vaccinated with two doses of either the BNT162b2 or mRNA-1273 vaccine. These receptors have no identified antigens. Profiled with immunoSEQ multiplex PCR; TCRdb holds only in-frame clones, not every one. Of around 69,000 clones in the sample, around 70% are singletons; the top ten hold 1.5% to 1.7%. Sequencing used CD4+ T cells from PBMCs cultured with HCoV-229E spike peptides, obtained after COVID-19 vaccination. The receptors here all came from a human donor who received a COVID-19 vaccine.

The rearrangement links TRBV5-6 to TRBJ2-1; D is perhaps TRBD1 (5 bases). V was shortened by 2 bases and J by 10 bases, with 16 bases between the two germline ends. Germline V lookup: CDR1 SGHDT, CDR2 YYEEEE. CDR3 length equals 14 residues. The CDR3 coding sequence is TGTGCCAGCAGCTTCAGGGTAGGCCAAGGAGAGCAGTTCTTC. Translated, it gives CASSFRVGQGEQFF.

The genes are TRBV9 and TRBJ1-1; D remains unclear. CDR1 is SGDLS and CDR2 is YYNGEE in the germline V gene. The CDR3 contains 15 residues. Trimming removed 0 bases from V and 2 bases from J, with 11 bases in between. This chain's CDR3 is CASSVEGRRNTEAFF. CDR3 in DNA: TGTGCCAGCAGCGTAGAGGGCAGGAGAAACACTGAAGCTTTCTTT. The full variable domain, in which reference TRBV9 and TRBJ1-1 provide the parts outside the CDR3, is DSGVTQTPKHLITATGQRVTLRCSPRSGDLSVYWYQQSLDQGLQFLIQYYNGEERAKGNILERFSAQQFPDLHSELNLSSLELGDSALYFCASSVEGRRNTEAFFGQGTRLTVV.

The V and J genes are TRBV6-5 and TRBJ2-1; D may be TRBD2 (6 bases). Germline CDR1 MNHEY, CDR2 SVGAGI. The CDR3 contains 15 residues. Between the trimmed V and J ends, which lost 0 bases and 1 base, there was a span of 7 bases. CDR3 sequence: CASSYSGLSYNEQFF. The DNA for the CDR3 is TGTGCCAGCAGTTACTCGGGACTGTCCTACAATGAGCAGTTCTTC.

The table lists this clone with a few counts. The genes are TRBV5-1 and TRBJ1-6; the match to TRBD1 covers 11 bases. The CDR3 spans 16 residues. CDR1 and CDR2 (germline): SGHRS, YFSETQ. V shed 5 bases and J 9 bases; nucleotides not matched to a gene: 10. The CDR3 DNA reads TGCGCCAGCAGTTTCAAAACCGGGACAGGGGGTTCACCCCTCCACTTT. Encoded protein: CASSFKTGTGGSPLHF.

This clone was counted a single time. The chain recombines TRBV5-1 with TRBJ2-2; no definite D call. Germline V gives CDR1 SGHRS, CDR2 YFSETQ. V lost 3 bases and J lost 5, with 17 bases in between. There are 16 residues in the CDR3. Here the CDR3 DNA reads TGCGCCAGCAGCTCACAATTGACGCGGACGACCGGGGAGCTGTTTTTT. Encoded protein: CASSSQLTRTTGELFF.

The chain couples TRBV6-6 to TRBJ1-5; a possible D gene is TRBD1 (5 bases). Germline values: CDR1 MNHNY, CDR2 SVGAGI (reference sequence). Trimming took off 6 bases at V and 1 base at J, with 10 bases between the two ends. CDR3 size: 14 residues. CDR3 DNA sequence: TGTGCCAGCAGCCGGGGGGGGAGCAATCAGCCCCAGCATTTT. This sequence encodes CASSRGGSNQPQHF.

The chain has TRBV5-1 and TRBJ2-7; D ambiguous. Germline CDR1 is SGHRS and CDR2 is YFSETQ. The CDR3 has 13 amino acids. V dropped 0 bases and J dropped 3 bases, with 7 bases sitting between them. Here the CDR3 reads CASSLVRFYEQYV. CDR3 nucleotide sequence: TGCGCCAGCAGCTTGGTCCGCTTCTACGAGCAGTACGTC.

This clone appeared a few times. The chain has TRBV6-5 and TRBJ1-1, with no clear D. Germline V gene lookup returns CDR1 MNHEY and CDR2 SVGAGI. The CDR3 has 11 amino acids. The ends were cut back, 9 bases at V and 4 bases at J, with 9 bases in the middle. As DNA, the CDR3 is TGTGCCAGTATCATTCGCACTGAAGCTTTCTTT. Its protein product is CASIIRTEAFF.

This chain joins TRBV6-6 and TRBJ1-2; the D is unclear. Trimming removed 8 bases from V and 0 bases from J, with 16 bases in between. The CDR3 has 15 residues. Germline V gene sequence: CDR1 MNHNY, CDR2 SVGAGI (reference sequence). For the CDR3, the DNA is TGTGCCAGCCTTAGGGCAGCTATCTCTAACTATGGCTACACCTTC. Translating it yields CASLRAAISNYGYTF.

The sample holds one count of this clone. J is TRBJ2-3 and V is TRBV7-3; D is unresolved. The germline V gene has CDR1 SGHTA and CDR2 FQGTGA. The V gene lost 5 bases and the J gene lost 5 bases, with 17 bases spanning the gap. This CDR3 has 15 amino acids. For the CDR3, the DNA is TGTGCCAGCAGCGCAACCGGGTCCTATGGAGATACGCAGTATTTT. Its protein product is CASSATGSYGDTQYF.

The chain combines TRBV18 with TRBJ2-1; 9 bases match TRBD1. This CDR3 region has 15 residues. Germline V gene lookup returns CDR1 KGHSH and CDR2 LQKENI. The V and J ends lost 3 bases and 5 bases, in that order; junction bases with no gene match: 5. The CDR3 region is CASSPRTGENNEQFF. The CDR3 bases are TGTGCCAGCTCACCTAGGACAGGGGAAAACAATGAGCAGTTCTTC.

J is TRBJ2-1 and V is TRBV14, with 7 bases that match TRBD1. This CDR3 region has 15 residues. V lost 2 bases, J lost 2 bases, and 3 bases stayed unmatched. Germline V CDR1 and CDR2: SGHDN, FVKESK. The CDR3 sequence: CASSQRTGPYNEQFF. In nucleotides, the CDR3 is TGTGCCAGCAGCCAACGGACAGGCCCCTACAATGAGCAGTTCTTC.

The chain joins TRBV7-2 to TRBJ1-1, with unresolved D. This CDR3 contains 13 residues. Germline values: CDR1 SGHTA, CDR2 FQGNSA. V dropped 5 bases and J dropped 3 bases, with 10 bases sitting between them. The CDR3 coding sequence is TGTGCCAGCAGCCTTCGACAAGACACTGAAGCTTTCTTT. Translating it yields CASSLRQDTEAFF. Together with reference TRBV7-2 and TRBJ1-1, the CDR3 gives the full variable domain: GAGVSQSPSNKVTEKGKDVELRCDPISGHTALYWYRQSLGQGLEFLIYFQGNSAPDKSGLPSDRFSAERTGGSVSTLTIQRTQQEDSAVYLCASSLRQDTEAFFGQGTRLTVV.

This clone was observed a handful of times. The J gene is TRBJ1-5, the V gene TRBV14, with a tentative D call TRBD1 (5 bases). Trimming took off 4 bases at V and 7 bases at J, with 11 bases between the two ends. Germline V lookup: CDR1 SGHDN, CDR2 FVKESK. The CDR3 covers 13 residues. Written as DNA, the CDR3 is TGTGCCAGCAGCCTTTCTTGGGGGCAGCCCCAGCATTTT. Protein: CASSLSWGQPQHF.

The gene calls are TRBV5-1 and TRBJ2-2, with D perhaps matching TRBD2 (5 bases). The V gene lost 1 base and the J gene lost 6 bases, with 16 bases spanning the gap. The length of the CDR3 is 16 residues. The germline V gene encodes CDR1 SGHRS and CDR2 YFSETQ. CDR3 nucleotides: TGCGCCAGCAGCTTGTCCCGGCCCGGGATTCCCGGGGAGCTGTTTTTT. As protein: CASSLSRPGIPGELFF.

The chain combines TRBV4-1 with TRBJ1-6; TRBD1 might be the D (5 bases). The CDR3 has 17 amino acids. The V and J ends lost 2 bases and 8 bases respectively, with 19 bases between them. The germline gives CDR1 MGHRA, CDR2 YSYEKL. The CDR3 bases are TGCGCCAGCAGCCAACAGACAGTTAGGCCGGGGGATTCACCCCTCCACTTT. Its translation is CASSQQTVRPGDSPLHF.

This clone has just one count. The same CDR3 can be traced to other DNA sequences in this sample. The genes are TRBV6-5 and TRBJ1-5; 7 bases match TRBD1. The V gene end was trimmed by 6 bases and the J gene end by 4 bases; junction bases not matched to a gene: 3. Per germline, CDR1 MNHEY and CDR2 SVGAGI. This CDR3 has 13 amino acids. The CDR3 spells CASRRQGNQPQHF. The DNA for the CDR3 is TGTGCCAGCAGACGACAGGGAAATCAGCCCCAGCATTTT.

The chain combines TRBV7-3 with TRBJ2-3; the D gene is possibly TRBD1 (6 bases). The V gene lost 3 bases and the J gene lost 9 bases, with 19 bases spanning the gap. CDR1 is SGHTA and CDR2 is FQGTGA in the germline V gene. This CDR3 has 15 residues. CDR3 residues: CASSFKTGREETQYF. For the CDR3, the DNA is TGTGCCAGCAGCTTCAAGACAGGTCGTGAAGAAACGCAGTATTTT.

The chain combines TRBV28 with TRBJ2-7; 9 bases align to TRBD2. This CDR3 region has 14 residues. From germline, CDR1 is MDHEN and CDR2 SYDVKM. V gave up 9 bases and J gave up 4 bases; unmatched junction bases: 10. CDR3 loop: CASRGGGASYEQYV. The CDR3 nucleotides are TGTGCCAGTCGTGGCGGGGGGGCCTCATACGAGCAGTACGTC.

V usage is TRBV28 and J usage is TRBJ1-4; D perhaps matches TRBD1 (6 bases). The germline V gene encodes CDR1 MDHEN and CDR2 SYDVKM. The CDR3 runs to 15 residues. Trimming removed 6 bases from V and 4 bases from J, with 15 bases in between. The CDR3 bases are TGTGCCAGCAGCCCCCCGGGGGGCAGTAATGAAAAACTGTTTTTT. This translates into CASSPPGGSNEKLFF.

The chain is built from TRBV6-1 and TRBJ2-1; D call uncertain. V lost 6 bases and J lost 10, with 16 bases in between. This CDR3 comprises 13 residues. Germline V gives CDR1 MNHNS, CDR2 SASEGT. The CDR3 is CASSLIRVTEQFF. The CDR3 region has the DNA TGTGCCAGCAGCCTGATACGGGTCACCGAGCAGTTCTTC.

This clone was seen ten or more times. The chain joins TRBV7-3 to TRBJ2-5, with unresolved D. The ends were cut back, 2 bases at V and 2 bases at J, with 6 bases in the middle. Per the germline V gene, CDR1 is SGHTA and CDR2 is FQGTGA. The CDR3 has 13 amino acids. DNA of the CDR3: TGTGCCAGCAGCTTATATTTGCAAGAGACCCAGTACTTC. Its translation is CASSLYLQETQYF.

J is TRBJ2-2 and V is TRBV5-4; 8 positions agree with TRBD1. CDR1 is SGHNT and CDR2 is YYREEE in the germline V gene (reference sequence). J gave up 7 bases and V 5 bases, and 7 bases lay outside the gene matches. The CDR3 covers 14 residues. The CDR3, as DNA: TGTGCCAGCAGGCCTACAGGGGGGCACGGGGAGCTGTTTTTT. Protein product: CASRPTGGHGELFF. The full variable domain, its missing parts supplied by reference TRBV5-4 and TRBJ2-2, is ETGVTQSPTHLIKTRGQQVTLRCSSQSGHNTVSWYQQALGQGPQFIFQYYREEENGRGNFPPRFSGLQFPNYSSELNVNALELDDSALYLCASRPTGGHGELFFGEGSRLTVL.

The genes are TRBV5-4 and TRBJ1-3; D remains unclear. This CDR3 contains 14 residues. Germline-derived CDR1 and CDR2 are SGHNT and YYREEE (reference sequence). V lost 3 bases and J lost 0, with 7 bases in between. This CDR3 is CASSSSFSGNTIYF. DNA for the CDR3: TGTGCCAGCAGCTCGTCTTTCTCTGGAAACACCATATATTTT. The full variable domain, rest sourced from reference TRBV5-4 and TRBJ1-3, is ETGVTQSPTHLIKTRGQQVTLRCSSQSGHNTVSWYQQALGQGPQFIFQYYREEENGRGNFPPRFSGLQFPNYSSELNVNALELDDSALYLCASSSSFSGNTIYFGEGSWLTVV.

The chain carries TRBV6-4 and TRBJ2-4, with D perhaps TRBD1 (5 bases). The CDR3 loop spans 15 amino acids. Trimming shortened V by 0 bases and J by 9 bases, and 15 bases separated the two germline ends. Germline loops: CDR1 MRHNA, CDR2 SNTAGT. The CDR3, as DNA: TGTGCCAGCAGTGACTCCCCGTCGGGTAGGGGCATTCAGTACTTC. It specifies CASSDSPSGRGIQYF.

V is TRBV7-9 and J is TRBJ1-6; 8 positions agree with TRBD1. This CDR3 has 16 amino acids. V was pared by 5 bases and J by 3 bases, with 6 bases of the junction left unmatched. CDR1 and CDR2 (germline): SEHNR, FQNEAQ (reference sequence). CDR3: CASSNGQGFYNSPLHF. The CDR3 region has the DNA TGTGCCAGCAGCAACGGACAGGGCTTCTATAATTCACCCCTCCACTTT.